This TCR beta chain was sequenced during a study of blood T cell repertoires in COVID-19. Whole-study context: The samples span acute and convalescent COVID-19 from the United States, Italy and Spain. In each case, the material was cDNA or gDNA derived from T cells, B-cell-depleted T cells, or PBMCs.

This CDR3 has 14 residues. J gave up 5 bases and V 4 bases, and 4 bases lay outside the gene matches. Germline V gene data show CDR1 as KGHSH and CDR2 as LQKENI. Original processing methods: Estimation of nucleated cell counts relied on the amplification of reference gene primers. TCRdb's copy holds only in-frame clones and misses some; the assay was immunoSEQ multiplex PCR. The DNA was the basis for D and trimming; V, J and clone size are from that table. In the table there are some 75,000 clones, under 80% of which are singletons. This clone was observed a handful of times. Specimen: peripheral blood. The chain links TRBV18 to TRBJ1-5; 8 bases agree with TRBD1. This clonotype originated in a woman over 75 with active or convalescent COVID-19. CDR3 residues: CASSLQGVDQPQHF. CDR3 DNA sequence: TGTGCCAGCTCACTACAGGGGGTGGATCAGCCCCAGCATTTT.